This T cell receptor (beta chain) was profiled in a study of blood T cells in healthy people across ages. Findings of the study overall: Older age went with lower TCR beta diversity per million T cells, in a roughly linear way.

Points on this clonotype: The antigen is unknown.

Peripheral blood from each donor was collected in a volume of 9.5 to 10 milliliters. Isolation of PBMCs gave at least 6 million cells per sample. A second about 6 to 11 cycle PCR used barcoded and J-beta primers. A template-switch adaptor that had 12 random nucleotides put a tag on each cDNA molecule. MiXCR, run by TCRdb on the 5' RACE reads, gives a single entry per CDR3 protein. This sample carries about 830,000 distinct CDR3 sequences, 58% of them seen once, and the ten largest clones take over 20%. Germline V lookup: CDR1 LGHNT, CDR2 FRNRAP. The length of the CDR3 is 14 residues. The V gene lost 7 bases and the J gene lost 7 bases, with 14 bases spanning the gap.

Material for sequencing was blood. The clonotype originates from a man aged 25-40 years in good health. The V call is TRBV12-5, the J call TRBJ1-6; no clear D. CDR3 bases: TGTGCTAGTGCCGAACGGACGGTGAATTCACCCCTCCACTTT. Translating gives CASAERTVNSPLHF.